This T cell receptor (beta chain) was retrieved from a study of beta chain features in type 1 diabetes. Whole-study results and caveats: When Type 1 diabetes patients were examined, their TCRB CDR3s proved moderately but significantly shorter in all four CD4+ subsets.

Sequenced material consisted of expressed TCRB transcripts (all of the isolated RNA was reverse transcribed). Sequenced by immunoSEQ multiplex PCR; TCRdb stores in-frame clones only, minus some. The sample has hundreds of thousands of clones, around an eighth seen once. On this clone: Antigen specificity is unknown.

The sequence was collected from a man aged 18 to 30 with type 1 diabetes. The sequenced sample consisted of naive CD4+ T cells from blood.

DNA of the CDR3: TGTGCCAGCAGCGTTTGGGGTCAGGGAGACTATGGCTACACCTTC. This gives the protein CASSVWGQGDYGYTF. The chain uses TRBV13 and TRBJ1-2, with a tentative D call TRBD1 (5 bases). The CDR3 loop spans 15 amino acids. V was clipped by 5 bases and J by 3 bases, with 16 bases between them. Germline V gives CDR1 PRHDT, CDR2 FYEKMQ (reference sequence).